The subject of this entry is one T cell receptor beta chain. The antigen remains unidentified. Trimming removed 1 base from V and 5 bases from J, with 12 bases in between. The CDR3 sequence is 15 residues long. Germline V gene sequence: CDR1 SGHRS, CDR2 YFSETQ. The protocol was immunoSEQ multiplex PCR, while the TCRdb copy is restricted to in-frame clones and leaves out a portion. The data hold under 45,000 clones, with approximately 67% observed a single time. The data stem from a study of cytotoxic CD8 clonotypes in ibrutinib-treated CLL. Study-wide findings and caveats: Public clonotypes, an uncommon group, contracted or remained stable on treatment. Clonality at baseline surpassed age-matched healthy donors and tracked circulating CD8+ T-cell counts. Clonality rose at ibrutinib response, held steady in sustained remission, and fell toward baseline at progression.

This receptor was taken from a human donor with chronic lymphocytic leukemia. The chain has TRBV5-1 and TRBJ1-4; possibly TRBD1 for D (6 bases). The sample here was PBMCs, taken at disease progression, from a patient treated with ibrutinib. CDR3 DNA sequence: TGCGCCAGCAGCTTGACAGGGCTCGAGAATGAAAAACTGTTTTTT. It is translated as CASSLTGLENEKLFF.